Listed below are T cell receptor beta chains from one sample, sequenced in a study of T cells after yellow fever vaccination. TCRdb fed the 5' RACE reads into MiXCR, producing one record per CDR3 protein. The profile shows 400,000 or so distinct CDR3 sequences, around 20% of them singletons. Specimen: PBMCs, collected before the yellow fever booster vaccination. Receptors originate from a man between 18 and 35 years old who received the YFV17D yellow fever vaccine. Both conserved end residues are part of each CDR3. D genes are given only for firm matches. A clone size is listed for some rows: how often the clone was seen (once, few, many), or a class if it is expanded.

abundance: few
v_gene: TRBV6-1
d_gene: -
j_gene: TRBJ2-5
CDR3nt: TGTGCCAGCAGTGACCGGGCTAGGGGGGCTGGGACCCAGTACTTC
CDR3aa: CASSDRARGAGTQYF

abundance: -
v_gene: TRBV9
d_gene: -
j_gene: TRBJ2-3
CDR3nt: TGTGCCAGCAGCGTACGGCGAGGGGGAAGCACAGATACGCAGTATTTT
CDR3aa: CASSVRRGGSTDTQYF

abundance: -
v_gene: TRBV27
d_gene: -
j_gene: TRBJ2-1
CDR3nt: TGTGCCAGCAGTTCGGTTAGCTCCCATGAGCAGTTCTTC
CDR3aa: CASSSVSSHEQFF

abundance: -
v_gene: TRBV24-1
d_gene: -
j_gene: TRBJ2-2
CDR3nt: TGTGCCACCAGTGAACCTAGCGTGGGAAGGGCCGGGGAGCTGTTTTTT
CDR3aa: CATSEPSVGRAGELFF

abundance: few
v_gene: TRBV20-1
d_gene: -
j_gene: TRBJ1-4
CDR3nt: TGCAGTGCTACCAGGGATTCCGGAAAACTGTTTTTT
CDR3aa: CSATRDSGKLFF

abundance: -
v_gene: TRBV20-1
d_gene: -
j_gene: TRBJ1-1
CDR3nt: TGCAGTGCTAGATGGTACAGAGTCAACACTGAAGCTTTCTTT
CDR3aa: CSARWYRVNTEAFF

abundance: -
v_gene: TRBV5-6
d_gene: TRBD1
j_gene: TRBJ1-2
CDR3nt: TGTGCCAGCAGCCGTCGGACAGGGCTCCACTATGGCTACACCTTC
CDR3aa: CASSRRTGLHYGYTF

abundance: few
v_gene: TRBV5-1
d_gene: TRBD2
j_gene: TRBJ2-1
CDR3nt: TGCGCCAGCAGCTTGGCCATGGGACTAGCGAGTAATGAGCAGTTCTTC
CDR3aa: CASSLAMGLASNEQFF

abundance: few
v_gene: TRBV9
d_gene: -
j_gene: TRBJ2-3
CDR3nt: TGTGCCAGCAGCGTACTCGAGGGACGCACAGATACGCAGTATTTT
CDR3aa: CASSVLEGRTDTQYF

abundance: -
v_gene: TRBV18
d_gene: -
j_gene: TRBJ1-1
CDR3nt: TGTGCCAGCTCACCACCGACCGTTAACACTGAAGCTTTCTTT
CDR3aa: CASSPPTVNTEAFF

abundance: -
v_gene: TRBV7-9
d_gene: TRBD1
j_gene: TRBJ1-1
CDR3nt: TGTGCCAGCAGCTCCCGGACAGGGGGAGATGAAGCTTTCTTT
CDR3aa: CASSSRTGGDEAFF

abundance: -
v_gene: TRBV7-2
d_gene: -
j_gene: TRBJ1-2
CDR3nt: TGTGCCAGCAGCTCGGTGGGAGGGGCGCGGGGCTACACCTTC
CDR3aa: CASSSVGGARGYTF

abundance: few
v_gene: TRBV4-3
d_gene: TRBD2
j_gene: TRBJ2-2
CDR3nt: TGCGCCAGCAGCAATAGCGGGGGGGCGTGGACCGGGGAGCTGTTTTTT
CDR3aa: CASSNSGGAWTGELFF

abundance: many
v_gene: TRBV7-2
d_gene: TRBD1
j_gene: TRBJ2-1
CDR3nt: TGTGCCAGCAGCGACCTAGGGACAGGGTACTACAATGAGCAGTTCTTC
CDR3aa: CASSDLGTGYYNEQFF

abundance: many
v_gene: TRBV9
d_gene: TRBD2
j_gene: TRBJ2-5
CDR3nt: TGTGCCAGCAGCGTGGCGGGGGGCTATGAGACCCAGTACTTC
CDR3aa: CASSVAGGYETQYF

abundance: many
v_gene: TRBV7-2
d_gene: TRBD2
j_gene: TRBJ2-1
CDR3nt: TGTGCCAGCAGCTTACAAGCGGGGGAATACAATGAGCAGTTCTTC
CDR3aa: CASSLQAGEYNEQFF

abundance: few
v_gene: TRBV5-4
d_gene: TRBD2
j_gene: TRBJ2-3
CDR3nt: TGTGCCAGCAGCCTACCGGCGGGGGGCCGCACAGATACGCAGTATTTT
CDR3aa: CASSLPAGGRTDTQYF

abundance: many
v_gene: TRBV25-1
d_gene: -
j_gene: TRBJ2-6
CDR3nt: TGTGCCAGCAGTGAATCCGGTTCCTCTGGGGCCAACGTCCTGACTTTC
CDR3aa: CASSESGSSGANVLTF

abundance: many
v_gene: TRBV5-6
d_gene: -
j_gene: TRBJ2-3
CDR3nt: TGTGCCAGCAGCTTGCAGGTAGATACGCAGTATTTT
CDR3aa: CASSLQVDTQYF

abundance: few
v_gene: TRBV7-9
d_gene: -
j_gene: TRBJ1-1
CDR3nt: TGTGCCAGCAGCTTTCCAGACGGGAACACTGAAGCTTTCTTT
CDR3aa: CASSFPDGNTEAFF

abundance: -
v_gene: TRBV21-1
d_gene: -
j_gene: TRBJ1-1
CDR3nt: TGTGCCAGCAGCAGCCGGACAGGCAGGAACACTGAAGCTTTCTTT
CDR3aa: CASSSRTGRNTEAFF

abundance: few
v_gene: TRBV9
d_gene: -
j_gene: TRBJ2-5
CDR3nt: TGTGCCAGCAGCCCTCCCTCGTTGGGGACGTGGGAGACCCAGTACTTC
CDR3aa: CASSPPSLGTWETQYF